This entry lists 32 T cell receptor beta chains sequenced from one sample in a study of OX40 agonist ivuxolimab in advanced cancers. The library relied on the immunoSEQ multiplex PCR assay. TCRdb retrieved this table from immuneACCESS and kept in-frame rearrangements only. Not all clones are present; in checked studies, unresolved V genes account for under half, and no reason is known for the remainder. The sample records about 83,000 clones, 85% of which are singletons. Of the sample, roughly 0.7% is held by the ten largest clones. The source was CD4+ or CD8+ T cells sorted from blood, collected in a trial of the OX40 agonist ivuxolimab. Every receptor here comes from an adult with an advanced solid tumor such as melanoma, head and neck, liver or kidney cancer.

There are a few counts of this clone. The genes are TRBV25-1 and TRBJ2-3; TRBD1 matches 8 bases. The junction had 4 bases not matched to a gene; V was cut back by 4 bases and J by 4 bases. The germline CDR1 and CDR2 sequences are MGHDK and SYGVNS. There are 14 residues in the CDR3. The CDR3 DNA is TGTGCCAGCAGTGCGCCAGGGGGCTCAGATACGCAGTATTTT. It is translated as CASSAPGGSDTQYF. Variable domain in full (rest from reference TRBV25-1 and TRBJ2-3): EADIYQTPRYLVIGTGKKITLECSQTMGHDKMYWYQQDPGMELHLIHYSYGVNSTEKGDLSSESTVSRIRTEHFPLTLESARPSHTSQYLCASSAPGGSDTQYFGPGTRLTVL.

The chain recombines TRBV4-1 with TRBJ1-1; no clear D. Germline assignment: CDR1 MGHRA and CDR2 YSYEKL. This CDR3 is 16 amino acids long. Trimming pared 0 bases from V and 4 bases from J, leaving 15 bases between. CDR3 coding DNA: TGCGCCAGCAGCCAAGAACGCCTGGGGTCGGGCACTGAAGCTTTCTTT. It translates to CASSQERLGSGTEAFF.

The chain carries TRBV28 and TRBJ1-2; D call uncertain. This CDR3 contains 11 residues. The germline V gene has CDR1 MDHEN and CDR2 SYDVKM. V lost 8 bases, J lost 0 bases, and 4 bases lay in between. The CDR3 DNA sequence: TGTGCCAGCTTCACTAACTATGGCTACACCTTC. This encodes CASFTNYGYTF.

The chain carries TRBV2 and TRBJ2-7; D not certain. CDR1 is SNHLY and CDR2 is FYNNEI in the germline V gene. There are 14 residues in the CDR3. V lost 3 bases and J 3 bases, leaving 12 bases between the germline ends. The CDR3 spells CASSDWGLVYEQYF. The CDR3 DNA reads as TGTGCCAGCAGTGACTGGGGTCTCGTCTACGAGCAGTACTTC.

The rearrangement joins TRBV5-6 to TRBJ2-7; D remains unclear. V lost 5 bases, J lost 2 bases, and 14 bases lay in between. The CDR3 totals 14 residues. The germline V gene has CDR1 SGHDT and CDR2 YYEEEE. For the CDR3, the DNA is TGTGCCAGCAGTCAAGCCCCCAGAGCCTACGAGCAGTACTTC. Protein sequence: CASSQAPRAYEQYF.

V and J are TRBV5-1 and TRBJ2-1; D ambiguous. The CDR3 length is 12 residues. Per germline, CDR1 SGHRS and CDR2 YFSETQ. The germline V and J ends were trimmed by 4 bases and 4 bases, with 6 bases remaining between them. CDR3 sequence: CASSLQYNEQFF. In DNA, the CDR3 is TGCGCCAGCAGCCTCCAGTACAATGAGCAGTTCTTC.

This clone was counted a single time. The chain employs TRBV2 and TRBJ2-3; D call uncertain. CDR3 length equals 10 residues. The V end was cut by 7 bases, the J end by 6 bases, with 5 bases between. Germline lookup yields CDR1 SNHLY and CDR2 FYNNEI. The CDR3 nucleotides read TGTGCCAGCAATCGGGATACGCAGTATTTT. Amino acids: CASNRDTQYF.

This chain links TRBV5-1 with TRBJ2-1; 12 bases align to TRBD2. The CDR3 is 14 amino acids. The germline V gene encodes CDR1 SGHRS and CDR2 YFSETQ. Trimming cost V 3 bases and J 15 bases; bases outside gene matches: 10. CDR3: CASSWTSGESLRFF. CDR3 nucleotides: TGCGCCAGCAGCTGGACTAGCGGGGAATCCCTACGGTTCTTC.

The V gene is TRBV6-1, the J gene TRBJ2-1, with TRBD1 matching 8 bases. V shed 6 bases and J 5 bases; nucleotides not matched to a gene: 6. The CDR3 is made up of 14 amino acids. From germline, CDR1 is MNHNS and CDR2 SASEGT. The CDR3 DNA sequence: TGTGCCAGCAGCTATGGACAGGGACACAATGAGCAGTTCTTC. It specifies CASSYGQGHNEQFF.

The rearrangement uses TRBV14 and TRBJ1-2, with D hard to call. Germline CDR1 reads SGHDN; CDR2 reads FVKESK. The length of the CDR3 is 14 residues. Trimming took off 2 bases at V and 2 bases at J, with 9 bases between the two ends. The CDR3 region has the DNA TGTGCCAGCAGCCAACAGGTTACCAACTATGGCTACACCTTC. It codes for CASSQQVTNYGYTF.

The rearrangement joins TRBV7-3 to TRBJ1-1; D call uncertain. The CDR3 covers 14 residues. The V gene's germline CDR1 is SGHTA and CDR2 FQGTGA. The V gene lost 0 bases and the J gene lost 5 bases, with 10 bases spanning the gap. The CDR3 DNA reads TGTGCCAGCAGCTTAACGGAAGGTGGGACTGAAGCTTTCTTT. Encoded protein: CASSLTEGGTEAFF. The full variable domain, rest sourced from reference TRBV7-3 and TRBJ1-1, is GAGVSQTPSNKVTEKGKYVELRCDPISGHTALYWYRQSLGQGPEFLIYFQGTGAADDSGLPNDRFFAVRPEGSVSTLKIQRTERGDSAVYLCASSLTEGGTEAFFGQGTRLTVV.

V usage is TRBV19 and J usage is TRBJ1-2; 11 nucleotides align to TRBD1. The CDR3 is made up of 14 amino acids. The ends lost 4 bases at V and 7 bases at J; junction bases unmatched: 5. Germline V CDR1 and CDR2: LNHDA, SQIVND (reference sequence). CDR3 sequence reads: CASSSGQGAGGYTF. The CDR3 nucleotides are TGTGCCAGTAGTAGCGGACAGGGGGCGGGTGGCTACACCTTC.

The J gene is TRBJ1-2, the V gene TRBV6-8; D ambiguous. CDR1 and CDR2 from the germline V gene are MNHGY and SAAAGT. V lost 2 bases and J 4 bases, leaving 11 bases between the germline ends. CDR3 length: 14 residues. This CDR3 reads CASSYTSRPYGYTF. The CDR3 DNA follows: TGTGCCAGCAGTTACACTTCCCGACCCTATGGCTACACCTTC.

The V gene is TRBV6-5, the J gene TRBJ1-5; 11 bases are shared with TRBD1. The germline V gene has CDR1 MNHEY and CDR2 SVGAGI. The V segment lost 6 bases and the J segment 1 base; nucleotides outside the gene matches: 2. This CDR3 contains 15 residues. Here the CDR3 reads CASRGQGASNQPQHF. In DNA form, the CDR3 reads TGTGCCAGCAGAGGACAGGGGGCGAGCAATCAGCCCCAGCATTTT.

The chain carries TRBV6-5 and TRBJ1-5; D might be TRBD1 (6 bases). This CDR3 is 14 amino acids long. V lost 2 bases and J lost 7, with 12 bases in between. Germline CDR1 reads MNHEY; CDR2 reads SVGAGI. In DNA, the CDR3 is TGTGCCAGCAGTTACAGGACAGAACGCCAGCCCCAGCATTTT. It encodes CASSYRTERQPQHF.

The rearrangement joins TRBV7-2 to TRBJ1-2; a weak D match, TRBD1 (5 bases). V lost 2 bases and J lost 1, with 11 bases in between. This CDR3 region has 15 residues. In germline, CDR1 is SGHTA, CDR2 FQGNSA. The CDR3 nucleotides are TGTGCCAGCAGCTTAAATTTCGGGGGTAACTATGGCTACACCTTC. Protein sequence: CASSLNFGGNYGYTF.

This clone was recorded once. V usage is TRBV4-2 and J usage is TRBJ1-2, with D perhaps matching TRBD1 (6 bases). CDR1 and CDR2 from the germline V gene are LGHNA and YNFKEQ. Trimming cost V 6 bases and J 1 base, with 18 bases left between them. The CDR3 is 16 amino acids. The DNA of the CDR3 is TGTGCCAGCAGAATTAGCGGGGGGCGGCTTAACTATGGCTACACCTTC. Translated, it gives CASRISGGRLNYGYTF.

The CDR3, as DNA: TGTGCCAGTAGTATAGATCTATTGCAGGGGAAGCATTTT. It translates to CASSIDLLQGKHF. This chain connects TRBV19 to TRBJ1-5, with a weak D call TRBD1 (6 bases). V lost 0 bases and J lost 14, with 14 bases in between. This CDR3 has 13 residues. Per the germline V gene, CDR1 is LNHDA and CDR2 is SQIVND (reference sequence).

This rearrangement joins TRBV7-9 to TRBJ1-2, with 8 bases fitting TRBD1. V was pared by 6 bases and J by 2 bases, with 8 bases of the junction left unmatched. Germline lookup yields CDR1 SEHNR and CDR2 FQNEAQ (reference sequence). The CDR3 has 15 residues. The CDR3 DNA is TGTGCCAGCAGACTTGGACAGGGAATCAACTATGGCTACACCTTC. Its translation: CASRLGQGINYGYTF.

The chain couples TRBV18 to TRBJ2-1; D might be TRBD2 (6 bases). CDR1 KGHSH and CDR2 LQKENI come from the germline V gene. V was trimmed by 3 bases and J by 0 bases, leaving 6 bases between them. This CDR3 has 14 amino acids. In DNA, the CDR3 is TGTGCCAGCTCACCGGGGGGCTCCTACAATGAGCAGTTCTTC. Amino acids: CASSPGGSYNEQFF.

The J gene is TRBJ2-7, the V gene TRBV29-1; D possibly matches TRBD1 or TRBD2 (5 bases each). Germline CDR1 is SQVTM and CDR2 is ANQGSEA. V was shortened by 4 bases and J by 4 bases, with 8 bases between the two germline ends. This CDR3 comprises 11 residues. The CDR3 nucleotides are TGCAGCGTTGGGGGGATTTACGAGCAGTACTTC. The encoded protein is CSVGGIYEQYF.

This clone was seen a few times. The gene calls are TRBV19 and TRBJ1-5; D is perhaps TRBD1 (6 bases). The CDR3 is made up of 18 amino acids. In germline, CDR1 is LNHDA, CDR2 SQIVND (reference sequence). The V gene lost 6 bases and the J gene lost 3 bases, with 24 bases spanning the gap. CDR3 in amino acids: CASSPLPPPGENNQPQHF. Here the CDR3 DNA reads TGTGCCAGTAGCCCTCTCCCCCCCCCAGGGGAAAACAATCAGCCCCAGCATTTT. Filled out from reference TRBV19 and TRBJ1-5, the complete variable domain reads DGGITQSPKYLFRKEGQNVTLSCEQNLNHDAMYWYRQDPGQGLRLIYYSQIVNDFQKGDIAEGYSVSREKKESFPLTVTSAQKNPTAFYLCASSPLPPPGENNQPQHFGDGTRLSIL.

V is TRBV7-2 and J is TRBJ2-7, with D maybe TRBD1 (6 bases). Trimming shortened V by 5 bases and J by 1 base, and 18 bases separated the two germline ends. The CDR3 consists of 16 residues. Germline loops: CDR1 SGHTA, CDR2 FQGNSA. The CDR3 region is CASSAGSGTQSYEQYF. Here the CDR3 DNA reads TGTGCCAGCAGCGCGGGTTCCGGGACACAATCCTACGAGCAGTACTTC.

This chain links TRBV5-1 with TRBJ2-7, with 10 bases fitting TRBD2. CDR1 SGHRS and CDR2 YFSETQ come from the germline V gene. The CDR3 consists of 18 residues. J lost 5 bases, V lost 4 bases, and 18 bases had no gene match. CDR3 region: CASSTYGVAGGKFNEQYF. The CDR3 nucleotides are TGCGCCAGCAGCACTTACGGGGTAGCGGGGGGTAAGTTCAACGAGCAGTACTTC.

In this sample, this clone turned up a few times. J is TRBJ1-4 and V is TRBV19; D uncertain. The CDR3 length is 12 residues. Germline V gene sequence: CDR1 LNHDA, CDR2 SQIVND (reference sequence). V lost 4 bases to trimming and J lost 8 bases, with 8 bases between them. The CDR3 DNA reads as TGTGCCAGTAGTACCTGGGAAGAAAAACTGTTTTTT. Translated, it gives CASSTWEEKLFF.

This rearrangement joins TRBV6-1 to TRBJ2-7; D is ambiguous. CDR3 length: 14 amino acids. Germline CDR1 is MNHNS and CDR2 is SASEGT. V was pared by 0 bases and J by 0 bases, with 6 bases between. This chain's CDR3 is CASSEARNSYEQYF. In nucleotides, the CDR3 is TGTGCCAGCAGTGAAGCGAGGAACTCCTACGAGCAGTACTTC.

The rearrangement uses TRBV18 and TRBJ2-5; no definite D call. V dropped 1 base and J dropped 2 bases, with 8 bases sitting between them. The CDR3 covers 14 residues. From germline, CDR1 is KGHSH and CDR2 LQKENI. The CDR3 bases are TGTGCCAGCTCACCACGGGCAGCTCAAGAGACCCAGTACTTC. The encoded protein is CASSPRAAQETQYF.

This chain uses TRBV7-9 with TRBJ2-1; D gene unclear. Germline V gives CDR1 SEHNR, CDR2 FQNEAQ (reference sequence). The CDR3 spans 14 residues. Deletions cut 3 bases from V and 4 bases from J, with 10 bases between. This CDR3 reads CASSLAELYNEQFF. The DNA of the CDR3 is TGTGCCAGCAGCTTGGCCGAACTTTACAATGAGCAGTTCTTC.

The chain combines TRBV4-2 with TRBJ1-2, with no clear D. The V gene's germline CDR1 is LGHNA and CDR2 YNFKEQ. This CDR3 spans 14 amino acids. Trimming pared 2 bases from V and 1 base from J, leaving 8 bases between. The CDR3 coding sequence is TGTGCCAGCAGCCAACGGACGGATAACTATGGCTACACCTTC. This codes for CASSQRTDNYGYTF.

The gene calls are TRBV4-1 and TRBJ2-3; D gene ambiguous. The CDR3 extends over 18 amino acids. Germline V CDR1 and CDR2: MGHRA, YSYEKL. The ends were cut back, 0 bases at V and 0 bases at J, with 16 bases in the middle. The CDR3 DNA follows: TGCGCCAGCAGCCAAGATTGGGGAACGGCCACTAGCACAGATACGCAGTATTTT. Encoded protein: CASSQDWGTATSTDTQYF.

CDR3 nucleotides: TGTGCCAGCAGTTTAGCGCAGTCCTACGAGCAGTACTTC. As protein: CASSLAQSYEQYF. This chain connects TRBV6-6 to TRBJ2-7; TRBD2 is a possible D gene (5 bases). Per the germline V gene, CDR1 is MNHNY and CDR2 is SVGAGI (reference sequence). This CDR3 contains 13 residues. V was cut by 4 bases and J by 1 base, with 8 bases left in between.

V and J are TRBV7-8 and TRBJ2-5; 11 bases are shared with TRBD2. The CDR3 is made up of 16 amino acids. The germline V gene has CDR1 SGHVS and CDR2 FQNEAQ. The trim removed 5 bases at V and 2 bases at J, leaving 7 bases unmatched. The CDR3 region is CASSPRLAGTQETQYF. The CDR3 DNA reads TGTGCCAGCAGCCCCCGACTAGCGGGGACTCAAGAGACCCAGTACTTC.